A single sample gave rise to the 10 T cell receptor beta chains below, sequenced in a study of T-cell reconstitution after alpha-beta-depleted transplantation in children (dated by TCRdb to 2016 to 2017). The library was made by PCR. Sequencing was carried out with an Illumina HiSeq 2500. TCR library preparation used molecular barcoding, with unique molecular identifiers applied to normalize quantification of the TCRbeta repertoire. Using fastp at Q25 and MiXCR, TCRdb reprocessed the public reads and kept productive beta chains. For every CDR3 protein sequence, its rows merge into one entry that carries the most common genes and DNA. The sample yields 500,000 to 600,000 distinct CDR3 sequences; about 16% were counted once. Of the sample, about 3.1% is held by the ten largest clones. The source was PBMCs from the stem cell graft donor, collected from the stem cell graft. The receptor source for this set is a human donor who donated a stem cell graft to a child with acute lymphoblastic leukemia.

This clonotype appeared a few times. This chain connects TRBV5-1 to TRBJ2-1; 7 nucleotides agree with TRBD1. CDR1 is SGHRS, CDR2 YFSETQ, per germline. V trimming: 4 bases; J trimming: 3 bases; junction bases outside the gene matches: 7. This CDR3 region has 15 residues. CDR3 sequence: CASSLLGQSYNEQFF. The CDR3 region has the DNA TGCGCCAGCAGCCTCCTGGGACAGAGCTACAATGAGCAGTTCTTC.

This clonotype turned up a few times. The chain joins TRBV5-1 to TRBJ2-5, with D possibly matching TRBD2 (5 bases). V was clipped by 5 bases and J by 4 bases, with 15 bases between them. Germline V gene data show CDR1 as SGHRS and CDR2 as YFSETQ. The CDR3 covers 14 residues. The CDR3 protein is CASRGEDERETQYF. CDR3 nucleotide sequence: TGCGCCAGCAGGGGAGAGGATGAGAGAGAGACCCAGTACTTC.

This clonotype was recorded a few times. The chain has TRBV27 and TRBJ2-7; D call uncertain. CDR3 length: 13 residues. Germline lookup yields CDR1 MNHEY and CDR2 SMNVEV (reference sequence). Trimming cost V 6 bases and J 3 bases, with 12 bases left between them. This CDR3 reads CASSSLSFYEQYF. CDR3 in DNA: TGTGCCAGCAGCTCCTTAAGTTTCTACGAGCAGTACTTC.

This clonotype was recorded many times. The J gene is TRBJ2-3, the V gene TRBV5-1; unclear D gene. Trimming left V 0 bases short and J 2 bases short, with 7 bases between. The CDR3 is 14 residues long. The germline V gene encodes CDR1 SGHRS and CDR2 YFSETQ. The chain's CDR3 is CASSLELLTDTQYF. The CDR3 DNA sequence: TGCGCCAGCAGCTTGGAGCTACTCACAGATACGCAGTATTTT.

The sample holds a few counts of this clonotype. The CDR3 nucleotides are TGTGCCAGCAGCCGGACGTGGGGTGGGCAGGGAAGTGTTAATGAGCAGTTCTTC. It encodes CASSRTWGGQGSVNEQFF. This chain joins TRBV7-3 and TRBJ2-1; tentatively, D is TRBD1 (5 bases). Germline CDR1 SGHTA, CDR2 FQGTGA. The CDR3 is 18 amino acids. V was shortened by 5 bases and J by 7 bases, with 27 bases between the two germline ends.

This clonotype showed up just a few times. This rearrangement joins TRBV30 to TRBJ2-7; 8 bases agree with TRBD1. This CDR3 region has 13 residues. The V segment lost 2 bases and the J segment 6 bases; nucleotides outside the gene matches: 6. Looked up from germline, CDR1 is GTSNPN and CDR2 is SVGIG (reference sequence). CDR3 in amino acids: CAWSPGTGGEQYF. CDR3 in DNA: TGTGCCTGGAGTCCCGGGACAGGCGGCGAGCAGTACTTC.

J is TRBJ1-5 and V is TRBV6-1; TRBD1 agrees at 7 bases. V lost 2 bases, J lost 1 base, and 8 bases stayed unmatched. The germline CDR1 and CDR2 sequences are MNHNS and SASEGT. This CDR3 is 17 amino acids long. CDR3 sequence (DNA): TGTGCCAGCAGTGAACTGGGCAGGGGGTTGAGCAATCAGCCCCAGCATTTT. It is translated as CASSELGRGLSNQPQHF.

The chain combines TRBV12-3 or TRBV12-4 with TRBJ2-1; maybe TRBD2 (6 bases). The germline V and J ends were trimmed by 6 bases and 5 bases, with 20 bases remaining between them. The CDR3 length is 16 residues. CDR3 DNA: TGTGCCAGCAGCTCCGGGACTCGGGATCTGAACAATGAGCAGTTCTTC. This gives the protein CASSSGTRDLNNEQFF.

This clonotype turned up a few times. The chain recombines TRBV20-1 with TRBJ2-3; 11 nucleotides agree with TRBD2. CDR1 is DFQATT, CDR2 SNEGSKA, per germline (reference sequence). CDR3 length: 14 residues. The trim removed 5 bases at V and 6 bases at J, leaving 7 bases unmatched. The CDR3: CSAYSGRAGDTQYF. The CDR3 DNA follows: TGCAGTGCTTATAGCGGGAGGGCGGGGGATACGCAGTATTTT.

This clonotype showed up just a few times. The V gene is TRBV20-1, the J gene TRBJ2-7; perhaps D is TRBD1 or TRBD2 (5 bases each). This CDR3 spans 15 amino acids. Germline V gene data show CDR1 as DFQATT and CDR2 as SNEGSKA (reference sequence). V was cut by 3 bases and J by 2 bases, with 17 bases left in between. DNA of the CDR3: TGCAGTGCTAGGGCTTCCGGGACGGAACCCTACGAGCAGTACTTC. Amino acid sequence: CSARASGTEPYEQYF.